Here is one T cell receptor (beta chain) with its context. The antigen is undetermined. The data are from a study of T cell responses to AZD1222 COVID-19 vaccine. Findings and caveats of the study: Samples come after the peak T cell response, not at day 14. Close to half of spike-specific TCRs reportedly recognize unmutated variant regions. Recipients of two AZD1222 doses showed rising Spike-specific TCR breadth and depth.

Measured with immunoSEQ multiplex PCR; TCRdb has only the in-frame clones, and not every one. The sample holds 150,000 to 200,000 clones, 90% seen once. CDR1 and CDR2 (germline): SGHTA, FQGNSA. V was cut by 1 base and J by 8 bases, with 11 bases left in between. This CDR3 spans 14 amino acids. Sequencing was performed on peripheral blood, taken on day 0 of AZD1222 vaccination. The origin of this receptor is an adult in good health. The rearrangement uses TRBV7-2 and TRBJ1-4; no clear D. CDR3 sequence reads: CASSLGYGKEKLFF. The CDR3 DNA reads TGTGCCAGCAGCTTAGGCTACGGGAAAGAAAAACTGTTTTTT.